This T cell receptor (beta chain) originates from a study of cytomegalovirus exposure and HLA in healthy donors (dated by TCRdb to about 2017). Notes on the research overall: According to a later analysis, the 120 or so validation repertoires were produced on the same platform as the roughly 700 repertoires of the first cohort. The study aimed to test whether signatures of past pathogen exposure could be identified by cataloging public T cell receptors. To predict cytomegalovirus infection status, the study brought together high-throughput TCR immunosequencing, statistical association of individual TCRs with disease status, and machine learning. Besides the first cohort of 666 subjects, a separate validation cohort made up of 120 different subjects was used. Here is what the overall study found, with its caveats: The study listed 164 TCR beta chains as associated with cytomegalovirus. The validation cohort had no HLA typing available for a later analysis, so co-occurrence within that cohort was assessed over all 130 or so repertoires. Most TCR sequences were observed very rarely across donors, whereas some public TCRs were present in many individuals. In vitro tests confirmed that a few of the cytomegalovirus-associated TCR beta chains recognize cytomegalovirus antigens. Subsequent analysis determined that TCRs grouped into clusters in the first cohort also showed a tendency toward co-occurrence across the 120 validation repertoires, and approximately 93% of cluster scores exceeded 0. The classifier was reported to diagnose cytomegalovirus status with high specificity and sensitivity in both the original and validation cohorts. According to the authors, the approach could potentially be generalized to other disease states and immunological phenotypes.

Donors formed part of the validation cohort, which comprised 120 subjects and was distinct from the first cohort of 550 to 850 subjects. The protocol used for the library was the immunoSEQ multiplex PCR assay. Per the source publication's procedure: A statistical classification framework was developed to diagnose cytomegalovirus status using the catalog of TCR beta chain sequences. TCRdb carries this immuneACCESS record with in-frame sequences only. Its versions omit some clonotypes, under half of them owing to an unresolved V gene in the studies checked, with the rest unexplained. From that table come the V and J calls and clone size; the DNA was used to work out D and trimming. In all, the sample holds over 150,000 clones, and 65% to 90% of those were seen once. In total, the top ten clones hold more than 20% of the sample. A remark on this clone: The target of this receptor is not known. Qualities for individual bases were not recorded, and no much larger clone is one base off.

Looking up the germline V gene (reference sequence) yields CDR1 MNHEY and CDR2 SMNVEV. Relative to germline, V is missing 0 bases and J is missing 1 base, with 8 bases of the junction outside any gene match. The CDR3 has 17 amino acids, counting the end cysteine and phenylalanine. Just the 51-base CDR3 DNA is kept, in frame starting at base 1. The V and J genes are TRBV27 and TRBJ2-7; the junction holds 8 bases that match TRBD2. Sequenced: PBMCs. The sequence was obtained from a man between 18 and 35 years old in good health and CMV-seropositive. The DNA sequence is given as TGTGCCAGCAGTTTATCTGGTACTAGCGGATTTTCCTACGAGCAGTACTTC. It specifies CASSLSGTSGFSYEQYF.